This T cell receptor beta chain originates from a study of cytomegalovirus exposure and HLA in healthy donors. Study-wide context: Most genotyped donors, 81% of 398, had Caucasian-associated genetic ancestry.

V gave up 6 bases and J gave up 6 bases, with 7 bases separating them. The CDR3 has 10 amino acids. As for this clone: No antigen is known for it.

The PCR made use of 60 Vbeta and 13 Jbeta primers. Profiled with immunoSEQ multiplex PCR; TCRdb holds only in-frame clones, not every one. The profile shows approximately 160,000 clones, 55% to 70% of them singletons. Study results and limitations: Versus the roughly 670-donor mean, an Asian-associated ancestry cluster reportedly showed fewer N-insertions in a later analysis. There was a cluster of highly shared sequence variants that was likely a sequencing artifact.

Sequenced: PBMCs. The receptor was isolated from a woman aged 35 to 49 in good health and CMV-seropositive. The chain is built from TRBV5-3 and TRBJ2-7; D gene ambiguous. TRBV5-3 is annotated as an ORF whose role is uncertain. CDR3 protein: CARTRSEQYF. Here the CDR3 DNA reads TGTGCCAGAACGAGGAGCGAGCAGTACTTC.